This TCR beta chain came from a study of blood T cell repertoires in COVID-19. Study-level background: The samples span acute and convalescent COVID-19 from the United States, Italy and Spain. T cells, B-cell-depleted T cells, or PBMCs supplied cDNA or gDNA.

Sequencing used immunoSEQ multiplex PCR; TCRdb keeps in-frame clones, though not all of them. This sample has 200,000 to 300,000 clones, with about 91% found just once. Those who participated ranged in age from roughly 18 to 90 years and resided in 20 to 30 US areas. Assignments of participants to cohorts depended upon their own reported clinical history. This CDR3 comprises 16 residues. Trimming stripped 2 bases from V and 0 bases from J, with 13 bases between. The germline V gene has CDR1 KGHSH and CDR2 LQKENI. The receptor comes from a woman aged 40-49 years with acute COVID-19. The chain recombines TRBV18 with TRBJ1-2; D might be TRBD1 (5 bases). Sample: PBMCs or T cells enriched from blood (not recorded which). CDR3 region: CASSPRSGTTNYGYTF. CDR3 DNA sequence: TGTGCCAGCTCACCAAGATCCGGGACTACTAACTATGGCTACACCTTC.